These 18 T cell receptor beta chains share one sample of origin, sequenced in a study of post-analysis software for immune sequencing data. Study-wide results and limits: Relative to controls, patients had about 5 TRBV segments at higher frequency, with TRBV5-6, TRBV5-1 and TRBV20-1 among these.

No cognate antigen is known for these TCRs. Tagging with unique molecular identifiers was a feature of the TCR beta cDNA libraries. MiXCR, run by TCRdb on the PCR reads, gives a single entry per CDR3 protein. The sample has roughly 410,000 distinct CDR3 sequences, less than 40% seen once. Input material: blood. The receptor source for this set is a girl aged 5-17 years with multiple sclerosis.

This clonotype was recorded a few times. The chain carries TRBV15 and TRBJ1-2; D unresolved. Germline V lookup: CDR1 LNHNV, CDR2 YYDKDF (reference sequence). Trimming pared 1 base from V and 7 bases from J, leaving 10 bases between. The CDR3 runs 13 residues. The CDR3 reads CATSRGPGGGYTF. The CDR3 nucleotides read TGTGCCACCAGCAGAGGCCCCGGAGGTGGCTACACCTTC.

The CDR3 DNA sequence: TGTGCCAGCAGTTCCACACCGGGACAGGGGTTGAAGACCCAGTACTTC. Protein: CASSSTPGQGLKTQYF. The rearrangement joins TRBV27 to TRBJ2-5; TRBD1 agrees at 10 bases. CDR3 length equals 16 residues. J was trimmed by 6 bases and V by 4 bases; bases with no gene match: 11. The germline CDR1 and CDR2 sequences are MNHEY and SMNVEV (reference sequence).

V and J are TRBV19 and TRBJ2-4; D is uncertain. The CDR3 is 13 amino acids. The germline V and J ends were trimmed by 1 base and 6 bases, with 7 bases remaining between them. Germline V gene data show CDR1 as LNHDA and CDR2 as SQIVND (reference sequence). This chain's CDR3 is CASSIAEANIQYF. The CDR3 DNA reads TGTGCCAGTAGTATAGCAGAGGCAAACATTCAGTACTTC.

Here the CDR3 reads CASSSGTAYNSPLHF. CDR3 sequence (DNA): TGTGCCAGCAGTTCGGGGACAGCCTATAATTCACCCCTCCACTTT. This chain uses TRBV6-2 or TRBV6-3 with TRBJ1-6, with TRBD1 matching 7 bases. V shed 4 bases, J shed 2 bases, and the junction held 2 bases outside the gene matches. The CDR3 is 15 residues long. CDR1 is MNHEY, CDR2 SVGEGT, per germline.

V and J are TRBV10-3 and TRBJ1-1; D is undetermined. Germline V gives CDR1 ENHRY, CDR2 SYGVKD. The V gene lost 1 base and the J gene lost 1 base, with 10 bases spanning the gap. The CDR3 covers 15 residues. The DNA of the CDR3 is TGTGCCATCAGTGAGTGGCAGGTGGCGAACACTGAAGCTTTCTTT. Its protein product is CAISEWQVANTEAFF.

The chain is built from TRBV4-1 and TRBJ1-5; 8 positions agree with TRBD1. Germline CDR1 is MGHRA and CDR2 is YSYEKL. Losses at the gene ends were 4 bases for V and 9 bases for J; bases not matched to a gene: 5. CDR3 length equals 13 residues. The CDR3 coding sequence is TGCGCCAGCAGCCTCGGACAGGGTCGGCCCCAGCATTTT. Amino acids: CASSLGQGRPQHF.

The V and J genes are TRBV4-3 and TRBJ1-2, with 10 positions matching TRBD1. This CDR3 comprises 15 residues. V lost 4 bases and J lost 5; bases outside the gene matches: 7. In germline, CDR1 is LGHNA, CDR2 YSLEER. CDR3 nucleotide sequence: TGCGCCAGCAGCCGCCTCCCGGGACAGGGGTATGGCTACACCTTC. It is translated as CASSRLPGQGYGYTF.

This clonotype occurred a few times. In DNA form, the CDR3 reads TGTGCCAGCAGCTTCACCGCAGATACGCAGTATTTT. This codes for CASSFTADTQYF. The chain is built from TRBV11-1 and TRBJ2-3; the D is unclear. Between the trimmed V and J ends, which lost 3 bases and 4 bases, there was a span of 5 bases. CDR3 length: 12 amino acids. CDR1 is SGHAT and CDR2 is FQDESV in the germline V gene (reference sequence).

The chain uses TRBV19 and TRBJ2-1; D possibly corresponds to TRBD1 (5 bases). Germline lookup yields CDR1 LNHDA and CDR2 SQIVND (reference sequence). This CDR3 has 14 residues. Deletions cut 3 bases from V and 4 bases from J, with 10 bases between. The CDR3 sequence: CASSMGSGYNEQFF. Here the CDR3 DNA reads TGTGCCAGTAGTATGGGGTCAGGGTACAATGAGCAGTTCTTC. Based on the CDR3 plus reference TRBV19 and TRBJ2-1, the full variable domain is DGGITQSPKYLFRKEGQNVTLSCEQNLNHDAMYWYRQDPGQGLRLIYYSQIVNDFQKGDIAEGYSVSREKKESFPLTVTSAQKNPTAFYLCASSMGSGYNEQFFGPGTRLTVL.

This clonotype was recorded many times. V and J are TRBV5-1 and TRBJ2-7; no definite D call. The V gene lost 0 bases and the J gene lost 0 bases, with 10 bases spanning the gap. The CDR3 is 15 residues long. The germline CDR1 and CDR2 sequences are SGHRS and YFSETQ. The CDR3 protein is CASSLEGGSSYEQYF. CDR3 bases: TGCGCCAGCAGCTTGGAGGGCGGTAGCTCCTACGAGCAGTACTTC.

The table lists this clonotype with a few counts. The rearrangement joins TRBV12-3 or TRBV12-4 to TRBJ2-3, with a possible D match to TRBD2 (6 bases). With 5 bases removed from V and 2 bases from J, the gap between germline ends came to 14 bases. This CDR3 is 15 amino acids long. CDR3 bases: TGTGCCAGCAGTCTACCGGACTACACCACAGATACGCAGTATTTT. This encodes CASSLPDYTTDTQYF.

The chain carries TRBV5-6 and TRBJ1-2; the match to TRBD1 covers 9 bases. Losses at the gene ends were 7 bases for V and 3 bases for J; bases not matched to a gene: 4. CDR1 SGHDT and CDR2 YYEEEE come from the germline V gene. The CDR3 totals 13 residues. CDR3 bases: TGTGCCAGCTTACAGGGGGCGGACTATGGCTACACCTTC. Translated: CASLQGADYGYTF.

The chain combines TRBV7-3 with TRBJ1-4; 10 bases are a match to TRBD1. The CDR3 covers 16 residues. Unmatched junction bases numbered 13, after V lost 5 bases and J lost 10 bases. CDR1 and CDR2 (germline): SGHTA, FQGTGA. In DNA form, the CDR3 reads TGTGCCAGCAGCGTTATTCCGGGACAGGGGAGAGGAAAACTGTTTTTT. Its translation: CASSVIPGQGRGKLFF.

This clonotype has more than one count but fewer than ten. The V call is TRBV5-1, the J call TRBJ2-1, with TRBD1 as a possible D gene (5 bases). The CDR3 runs 14 residues. Germline lookup yields CDR1 SGHRS and CDR2 YFSETQ. V lost 7 bases, J lost 5 bases, and 16 bases lay in between. CDR3 loop: CASHSRPDNNEQFF. CDR3 sequence (DNA): TGCGCCAGCCACTCGAGGCCGGACAACAATGAGCAGTTCTTC. The variable domain in full, completed from reference TRBV5-1 and TRBJ2-1, reads KAGVTQTPRYLIKTRGQQVTLSCSPISGHRSVSWYQQTPGQGLQFLFEYFSETQRNKGNFPGRFSGRQFSNSRSEMNVSTLELGDSALYLCASHSRPDNNEQFFGPGTRLTVL.

This clonotype was observed a few times. V gene TRBV11-2 combines with J gene TRBJ2-7; the D is unclear. The CDR3 has 15 residues. V was cut by 6 bases and J by 2 bases, with 17 bases left in between. Germline V gene data show CDR1 as SGHAT and CDR2 as FQNNGV. CDR3 in amino acids: CASSFGPSKTYEQYF. In DNA form, the CDR3 reads TGTGCCAGCAGTTTTGGGCCGTCAAAAACCTACGAGCAGTACTTC.

J is TRBJ2-3 and V is TRBV12-3 or TRBV12-4; TRBD2 matches 11 bases. J lost 4 bases, V lost 3 bases, and 6 bases had no gene match. The CDR3 is made up of 16 amino acids. The CDR3 DNA sequence: TGTGCCAGCAGTTTCGTAGCGGGGGGGGGAGCAGATACGCAGTATTTT. Its protein is CASSFVAGGGADTQYF.

The chain joins TRBV12-3 or TRBV12-4 to TRBJ2-3; D possibly uses TRBD1 or TRBD2 (6 bases each). CDR3 size: 13 residues. The V gene lost 5 bases and the J gene lost 9 bases, with 15 bases spanning the gap. The CDR3 reads CASSDPPGATQYF. CDR3 nucleotides: TGTGCCAGCAGTGACCCTCCGGGGGCAACGCAGTATTTT.

This clonotype has ten or more counts. The V gene is TRBV6-5, the J gene TRBJ2-1; tentatively, D is TRBD1 or TRBD2 (5 bases each). This CDR3 is 13 amino acids long. Germline V gene lookup returns CDR1 MNHEY and CDR2 SVGAGI. V gave up 6 bases and J gave up 8 bases, with 14 bases separating them. The CDR3 bases are TGTGCCAGCAGGTCTACCAGGGACCATGAGCAGTTCTTC. Translated: CASRSTRDHEQFF.